Here is one TCR beta chain with its context. The junction departs from the called germline gene at one end, perhaps through a read error. Constant-region reverse primers amplified full-length variable regions, followed by semi-nested Nested Universal Primer A PCR. One entry per CDR3 protein, called by TCRdb with MiXCR from the 5' RACE reads. The sample yields 25,000 to 40,000 distinct CDR3 sequences, approximately 24% seen once. Germline V gene data show CDR1 as MNHNS and CDR2 as SASEGT. CDR3 length: 15 residues. This chain connects TRBV6-1 to TRBJ2-1; 7 bases align to TRBD2. Material for sequencing was memory CD4+ T cells sorted from blood. Documented subset: memory CD4+ T cells, CD4+CD45RO+CD25-. This receptor was identified in a female donor with breast cancer. The CDR3 sequence: CAGSEIAGTYNEQFF. DNA of the CDR3: TGTGCCGGCAGTGAAATAGCGGGTACCTACAATGAGCAGTTCTTC.